The following is a T cell receptor beta chain sequence with its context. This specimen belongs to a study of T cell clones after liver transplantation. Whole-study context: At least one year of complete immunosuppression withdrawal without enzymes over twice normal defined tolerance. Draws occurred before transplant, before withdrawal, and after complete or failed withdrawal.

Germline V gene data show CDR1 as MDHEN and CDR2 as SYDVKM. J was trimmed by 4 bases and V by 5 bases; bases with no gene match: 6. The CDR3 extends over 14 amino acids. Assay used: immunoSEQ multiplex PCR; TCRdb lists only in-frame clones, some missing. This table has tens of thousands of clones, approximately 80% appearing once. The sample in question was CD4+ T cells from blood, obtained around 50 months after liver transplant. This clonotype originated in a human patient who received a liver transplant. Some T cells may originate from the graft donor. This sequence joins TRBV28 and TRBJ2-5; TRBD2 agrees at 8 bases. The CDR3 DNA sequence: TGTGCCAGCAGTCCCCAGCGGGAGCCAGAGACCCAGTACTTC. Translation: CASSPQREPETQYF.